Listed here are 27 T cell receptor beta chains from one sample, sequenced in a study of cytomegalovirus exposure and HLA in healthy donors. The PCR employed 60 Vbeta primers together with 13 Jbeta primers. Produced via immunoSEQ multiplex PCR; TCRdb's table is partial and in-frame only. Among about 270,000 clones listed, roughly 70% were seen once. Sequenced sample: PBMCs. Every receptor here comes from a female donor in good health and CMV-seronegative.

The chain carries TRBV5-4 and TRBJ2-1; a weak D match, TRBD2 (6 bases). CDR1 is SGHNT, CDR2 YYREEE, per germline (reference sequence). The CDR3 extends over 16 amino acids. V lost 0 bases and J lost 4, with 14 bases in between. This chain's CDR3 is CASSLATGVVYNEQFF. CDR3 DNA sequence: TGTGCCAGCAGCTTGGCTACGGGAGTAGTATACAATGAGCAGTTCTTC.

The chain combines TRBV20-1 with TRBJ1-2; D is ambiguous. The CDR3 is 11 residues long. Germline V CDR1 and CDR2: DFQATT, SNEGSKA (reference sequence). Trimming cost V 5 bases and J 1 base, with 5 bases left between them. The CDR3 protein is CSAPNNYGYTF. The CDR3 DNA sequence: TGCAGTGCTCCTAATAACTATGGCTACACCTTC.

The rearrangement joins TRBV10-2 to TRBJ2-3; D call uncertain. V dropped 8 bases and J dropped 5 bases, with 14 bases sitting between them. This CDR3 spans 13 amino acids. Looked up from germline, CDR1 is WSHSY and CDR2 is SAAADI. The DNA for the CDR3 is TGCGCCAGCCTCCCCGTAAACAGAGATACGCAGTATTTT. This codes for CASLPVNRDTQYF.

V is TRBV6-5 and J is TRBJ2-2; D ambiguous. Trimming removed 4 bases from V and 1 base from J, with 13 bases in between. CDR3 length equals 16 residues. CDR1 is MNHEY and CDR2 is SVGAGI in the germline V gene. CDR3 sequence (DNA): TGTGCCAGCAGTTTCCGCGTGCGACAGAACACCGGGGAGCTGTTTTTT. Protein sequence: CASSFRVRQNTGELFF.

Note on this clone: Germline is not matched at one junction end, which may reflect a read error. In the same sample, other DNA sequences code for this CDR3. The rearrangement links TRBV5-1 to TRBJ1-3, with TRBD1 matching over 8 bases. CDR3 size: 16 residues. The germline gives CDR1 SGHRS, CDR2 YFSETQ. The CDR3 DNA follows: TGCGCCAGCAGCTTGGCCGGGACAGGCTCTGGAAACACTATATATTTT. It is translated as CASSLAGTGSGNTIYF.

The chain links TRBV5-1 to TRBJ2-5; 12 bases map to TRBD2. This CDR3 is 17 amino acids long. Unmatched junction bases numbered 10, after V lost 5 bases and J lost 2 bases. CDR1 and CDR2 from the germline V gene are SGHRS and YFSETQ. CDR3 sequence reads: CASRSRLAGGYQETQYF. CDR3 DNA: TGCGCCAGCAGGAGTCGGCTAGCGGGAGGGTATCAAGAGACCCAGTACTTC.

The chain joins TRBV20-1 to TRBJ1-2; TRBD1 might be the D (5 bases). Germline V gene lookup returns CDR1 DFQATT and CDR2 SNEGSKA (reference sequence). CDR3 length: 11 amino acids. CDR3 bases: TGCGGCCTTGGAGGGGCTGATGGCTACACCTTC. It specifies CGLGGADGYTF.

This sequence joins TRBV9 and TRBJ1-1; no reliable D call. Trimming left V 3 bases short and J 2 bases short, with 11 bases between. The CDR3 totals 14 residues. Germline V gives CDR1 SGDLS, CDR2 YYNGEE. The CDR3 DNA is TGTGCCAGCAGCGGTATGGGAGGAAACACTGAAGCTTTCTTT. This sequence encodes CASSGMGGNTEAFF.

CDR3 in DNA: TGTGCCATCAGTGACAGGGTACCCTTTTCATCGGACAAAAACATTCAGTACTTC. Encoded protein: CAISDRVPFSSDKNIQYF. The chain links TRBV10-3 to TRBJ2-4, with D perhaps matching TRBD1 (5 bases). This CDR3 has 18 residues. Germline V gene lookup returns CDR1 ENHRY and CDR2 SYGVKD. The V end was cut by 3 bases, the J end by 3 bases, with 21 bases between.

V and J are TRBV27 and TRBJ2-1; D perhaps matches TRBD2 (5 bases). Germline CDR1 and CDR2: MNHEY and SMNVEV (reference sequence). This CDR3 region has 13 residues. Trimming shortened V by 7 bases and J by 12 bases, and 19 bases separated the two germline ends. The CDR3 DNA reads TGTGCCAGCACCCCACTGTGGCCCGAGGGGCAGTTCTTC. Translation: CASTPLWPEGQFF.

This sequence joins TRBV11-3 and TRBJ2-3; D is unresolved. This CDR3 is 16 amino acids long. The V and J ends lost 1 base and 6 bases respectively, with 17 bases between them. CDR1 is SGHNT, CDR2 YENEEA, per germline. The CDR3 here is CASSLGGRGRGDTQYF. The CDR3 nucleotides read TGTGCCAGCAGCTTAGGCGGTCGCGGTCGTGGGGATACGCAGTATTTT.

The V and J genes are TRBV19 and TRBJ2-7; TRBD2 matches 7 bases. Germline trimming cut 2 bases from V and 5 bases from J; bases unmatched to any gene: 9. The germline V gene encodes CDR1 LNHDA and CDR2 SQIVND (reference sequence). The CDR3 is made up of 15 amino acids. The CDR3 DNA reads as TGTGCCAGTAGTATAACAAGCGGGATTAAGGACGAGCAGTACTTC. Encoded protein: CASSITSGIKDEQYF.

This clone was seen once. The chain couples TRBV5-4 to TRBJ2-1; 12 bases align to TRBD2. Germline V gene lookup returns CDR1 SGHNT and CDR2 YYREEE (reference sequence). The CDR3 covers 17 residues. J gave up 0 bases and V 2 bases, and 3 bases lay outside the gene matches. DNA for the CDR3: TGTGCCAGCAGCTTCCTGACTAGCGGGAGCTCCTACAATGAGCAGTTCTTC. Translating it yields CASSFLTSGSSYNEQFF.

In this sample, this clone turned up once. V and J are TRBV11-3 and TRBJ2-7, with a tentative D call TRBD2 (5 bases). Germline V CDR1 and CDR2: SGHNT, YENEEA. There are 13 residues in the CDR3. Trimming shortened V by 5 bases and J by 5 bases, and 13 bases separated the two germline ends. CDR3 DNA: TGTGCCAGCAGCGTAACTAGTTTCGACGAGCAGTACTTC. Protein sequence: CASSVTSFDEQYF.

This clone has a handful of counts. The genes are TRBV5-1 and TRBJ1-1, with D tentatively TRBD1 (6 bases). The germline CDR1 and CDR2 sequences are SGHRS and YFSETQ. The CDR3 is 14 residues long. The V gene lost 4 bases and the J gene lost 9 bases, with 19 bases spanning the gap. CDR3 amino acids: CASSQTRGAEKAFF. CDR3 nucleotides: TGCGCCAGCAGCCAGACTCGGGGGGCTGAAAAAGCTTTCTTT. The full variable domain, in which reference TRBV5-1 and TRBJ1-1 provide the parts outside the CDR3, is KAGVTQTPRYLIKTRGQQVTLSCSPISGHRSVSWYQQTPGQGLQFLFEYFSETQRNKGNFPGRFSGRQFSNSRSEMNVSTLELGDSALYLCASSQTRGAEKAFFGQGTRLTVV.

The CDR3 loop reads CASSLAERPVSYEQYF. The CDR3 bases are TGTGCCAGCAGCTTGGCCGAGAGGCCAGTCTCCTACGAGCAGTACTTC. This chain connects TRBV5-4 to TRBJ2-7; D remains unclear. The CDR3 spans 16 residues. CDR1 and CDR2 (germline): SGHNT, YYREEE (reference sequence). With 0 bases removed from V and 0 bases from J, the gap between germline ends came to 13 bases. The whole variable domain, remainder taken from reference TRBV5-4 and TRBJ2-7, is ETGVTQSPTHLIKTRGQQVTLRCSSQSGHNTVSWYQQALGQGPQFIFQYYREEENGRGNFPPRFSGLQFPNYSSELNVNALELDDSALYLCASSLAERPVSYEQYFGPGTRLTVT.

There are a few counts of this clone. The chain is built from TRBV6-4 and TRBJ2-1, with 7 nucleotides matching TRBD2. Per germline, CDR1 MRHNA and CDR2 SNTAGT. This CDR3 has 14 amino acids. Trimming at V came to 4 bases and at J to 4 bases, leaving 4 bases not matched to a gene. CDR3 region: CASSGGGDYNEQFF. DNA for the CDR3: TGTGCCAGCAGTGGTGGGGGGGATTACAATGAGCAGTTCTTC.

CDR3 nucleotides: TGTGCCAGCAGTGGGTTGGGACAGGGAAGGGCTGAAGCTTTCTTT. Amino acids: CASSGLGQGRAEAFF. The chain recombines TRBV27 with TRBJ1-1; 9 bases are shared with TRBD1. Germline trimming cut 5 bases from V and 6 bases from J; bases unmatched to any gene: 10. CDR3 length: 15 amino acids. Germline values: CDR1 MNHEY, CDR2 SMNVEV (reference sequence).

The rearrangement joins TRBV2 to TRBJ2-1; weak D call: TRBD2 (6 bases). The CDR3 runs to 16 residues. CDR1 SNHLY and CDR2 FYNNEI come from the germline V gene. Trimming removed 7 bases at V and 3 bases at J, with 19 bases between. The CDR3 DNA follows: TGTGCCAGCACCGCGGGGCGGAGGGATATCTACAATGAGCAGTTCTTC. Translating it yields CASTAGRRDIYNEQFF.

The chain links TRBV6-4 to TRBJ1-1; D possibly corresponds to TRBD1 (5 bases). This CDR3 has 14 residues. Trimming shortened V by 4 bases and J by 4 bases, and 13 bases separated the two germline ends. The germline V gene encodes CDR1 MRHNA and CDR2 SNTAGT. The CDR3 sequence: CASSAIVGVTEAFF. The CDR3 DNA follows: TGTGCCAGCAGTGCTATTGTAGGGGTCACTGAAGCTTTCTTT.

The V call is TRBV6-5, the J call TRBJ2-1, with 15 bases aligning to TRBD2. The J segment lost 7 bases and the V segment lost 4 bases, leaving 5 bases of the junction unmatched. The germline CDR1 and CDR2 sequences are MNHEY and SVGAGI. The CDR3 totals 16 residues. The CDR3 region is CASSFVGLAGGNEQFF. The CDR3 DNA sequence: TGTGCCAGCAGTTTCGTAGGACTAGCGGGAGGGAATGAGCAGTTCTTC.

The V and J genes are TRBV6-5 and TRBJ2-1; 7 bases align to TRBD1. V lost 8 bases and J lost 7; bases outside the gene matches: 8. The CDR3 has 13 amino acids. In germline, CDR1 is MNHEY, CDR2 SVGAGI. The CDR3 region has the DNA TGTGCCAGCTCTCGGACCAGGGGGAATGAGCAGTTCTTC. This gives the protein CASSRTRGNEQFF.

The sample holds a few counts of this clone. The V call is TRBV9, the J call TRBJ2-7, with 9 positions matching TRBD1. From germline, CDR1 is SGDLS and CDR2 YYNGEE. The junction had 6 bases not matched to a gene; V was cut back by 2 bases and J by 6 bases. The CDR3 totals 14 residues. The CDR3 here is CASSVSDRGSEQYF. The CDR3 DNA reads as TGTGCCAGCAGCGTTTCGGACAGGGGATCCGAGCAGTACTTC.

The chain employs TRBV11-3 and TRBJ2-3; tentatively, D is TRBD2 (5 bases). This CDR3 region has 14 residues. V was pared by 3 bases and J by 3 bases, with 10 bases between. Germline V lookup: CDR1 SGHNT, CDR2 YENEEA. This CDR3 is CASSLRPGTDTQYF. The CDR3 DNA reads TGTGCCAGCAGCTTGCGGCCGGGGACAGATACGCAGTATTTT. The full variable domain, completed using reference TRBV11-3 and TRBJ2-3, is EAGVVQSPRYKIIEKKQPVAFWCNPISGHNTLYWYLQNLGQGPELLIRYENEEAVDDSQLPKDRFSAERLKGVDSTLKIQPAELGDSAVYLCASSLRPGTDTQYFGPGTRLTVL.

V and J are TRBV11-3 and TRBJ1-1; possibly TRBD1 for D (6 bases). Germline-derived CDR1 and CDR2 are SGHNT and YENEEA. The CDR3 runs to 14 residues. V was cut by 4 bases and J by 0 bases, with 9 bases left in between. CDR3 region: CASSYRDLNTEAFF. The CDR3 coding sequence is TGTGCCAGCAGCTACAGGGACCTGAACACTGAAGCTTTCTTT.

J is TRBJ2-1 and V is TRBV19; 9 nucleotides line up with TRBD2. Germline values: CDR1 LNHDA, CDR2 SQIVND (reference sequence). Trimming cost V 6 bases and J 3 bases; bases outside gene matches: 6. The CDR3 extends over 15 amino acids. The CDR3 sequence is CASRDLAGLYNEQFF. The CDR3 DNA sequence: TGTGCCAGTAGGGATCTAGCGGGGCTCTACAATGAGCAGTTCTTC.

The chain employs TRBV27 and TRBJ2-1, with 8 positions matching TRBD1. Looked up from germline, CDR1 is MNHEY and CDR2 is SMNVEV (reference sequence). The CDR3 spans 13 residues. Trimming at V came to 7 bases and at J to 9 bases, leaving 8 bases not matched to a gene. CDR3 sequence (DNA): TGTGCCAGCACTGCCGACAGGGGAGTTGAGCAGTTCTTC. It specifies CASTADRGVEQFF.